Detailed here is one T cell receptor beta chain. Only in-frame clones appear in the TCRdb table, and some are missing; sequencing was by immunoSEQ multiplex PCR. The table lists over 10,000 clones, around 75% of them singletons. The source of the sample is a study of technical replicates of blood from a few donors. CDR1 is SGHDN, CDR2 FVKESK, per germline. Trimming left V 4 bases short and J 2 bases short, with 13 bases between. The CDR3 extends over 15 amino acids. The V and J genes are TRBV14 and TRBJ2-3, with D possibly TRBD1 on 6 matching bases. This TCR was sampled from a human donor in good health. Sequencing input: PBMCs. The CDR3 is CASSPWGRVTDTQYF. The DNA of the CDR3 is TGTGCCAGCAGCCCATGGGGGCGGGTCACAGATACGCAGTATTTT.